The 8 T cell receptor beta chains in this list originate from one sample, sequenced in a study of CD8 T cells in Susac syndrome. An amount of RNA that ranged from 0.5 to 1 ug was reverse transcribed with random hexamers. TCRdb re-called the immunoSEQ multiplex PCR reads with MiXCR, one entry per CDR3 protein. The sample has 150,000 or so distinct CDR3 sequences, 95% to 96% seen once. Material: CD8+ T cells from PBMCs. These receptors all stem from a human donor with multiple sclerosis.

The chain has TRBV30 and TRBJ2-1; TRBD1 aligns across 7 bases. J lost 5 bases, V lost 2 bases, and 9 bases had no gene match. This CDR3 has 15 residues. Germline V gene sequence: CDR1 GTSNPN, CDR2 SVGIG (reference sequence). The CDR3 loop is CAWSPTGFDHNEQFF. The CDR3 nucleotides are TGTGCCTGGAGTCCGACAGGGTTTGACCACAATGAGCAGTTCTTC.

This sequence joins TRBV27 and TRBJ2-5; TRBD1 matches at 7 bases. The germline V gene encodes CDR1 MNHEY and CDR2 SMNVEV (reference sequence). Germline trimming cut 5 bases from V and 3 bases from J; bases unmatched to any gene: 9. The length of the CDR3 is 15 residues. The CDR3 DNA reads as TGTGCCAGCAGTGACCGACAGGGTAAGGAAGAGACCCAGTACTTC. This gives the protein CASSDRQGKEETQYF.

The chain joins TRBV3-1 to TRBJ2-5; TRBD1 might be the D (6 bases). The CDR3 spans 19 residues. CDR1 is LGHDT, CDR2 YNNKEL, per germline (reference sequence). V dropped 1 base and J dropped 1 base, with 22 bases sitting between them. CDR3 DNA sequence: TGTGCCAGCAGCCAAGTACACGGGGACCAGGGGATGTTCCAAGAGACCCAGTACTTC. Translating gives CASSQVHGDQGMFQETQYF.

V gene TRBV7-9 combines with J gene TRBJ1-1; the D is unclear. The CDR3 totals 14 residues. V gave up 5 bases and J gave up 2 bases, with 12 bases separating them. Germline V gene data show CDR1 as SEHNR and CDR2 as FQNEAQ (reference sequence). CDR3 residues: CASSNPGGNTEAFF. The DNA of the CDR3 is TGTGCCAGCAGCAACCCGGGAGGAAACACTGAAGCTTTCTTT.

V gene TRBV24-1 combines with J gene TRBJ2-3; 10 bases match TRBD2. J lost 2 bases, V lost 2 bases, and 9 bases had no gene match. CDR1 and CDR2 (germline): KGHDR, SFDVKD. The CDR3 has 18 residues. The CDR3 DNA follows: TGTGCCACCAGTGATTCGGGAGCGGGGGGGCTTTACACAGATACGCAGTATTTT. It is translated as CATSDSGAGGLYTDTQYF.

This clonotype was seen only once. The genes are TRBV30 and TRBJ1-5, with D possibly TRBD1 on 6 matching bases. V was cut by 5 bases and J by 3 bases, with 11 bases left in between. Germline CDR1 is GTSNPN and CDR2 is SVGIG (reference sequence). CDR3 size: 13 residues. The CDR3, as DNA: TGTGCCTGGGGGACACCCGTCAATCAGCCCCAGCATTTT. It encodes CAWGTPVNQPQHF.

This chain links TRBV5-1 with TRBJ2-1, with 9 nucleotides matching TRBD1. Germline CDR1 reads SGHRS; CDR2 reads YFSETQ. CDR3 length: 14 amino acids. V shed 4 bases and J 8 bases; nucleotides not matched to a gene: 7. CDR3 residues: CASSPRQGGDEQFF. CDR3 nucleotides: TGCGCCAGCAGCCCAAGACAGGGGGGCGATGAGCAGTTCTTC. Full variable domain (rest looked up from reference TRBV5-1 and TRBJ2-1): KAGVTQTPRYLIKTRGQQVTLSCSPISGHRSVSWYQQTPGQGLQFLFEYFSETQRNKGNFPGRFSGRQFSNSRSEMNVSTLELGDSALYLCASSPRQGGDEQFFGPGTRLTVL.

The genes are TRBV15 and TRBJ2-3, with 8 bases lining up with TRBD1. The V gene's germline CDR1 is LNHNV and CDR2 YYDKDF (reference sequence). The CDR3 spans 15 residues. Trimming cost V 5 bases and J 4 bases; bases outside gene matches: 8. Written as DNA, the CDR3 is TGTGCCACCAGCTACGACAGGGGTGGGGCAGATACGCAGTATTTT. Amino acid sequence: CATSYDRGGADTQYF. Full variable domain (missing parts from reference TRBV15 and TRBJ2-3): DAMVIQNPRYQVTQFGKPVTLSCSQTLNHNVMYWYQQKSSQAPKLLFHYYDKDFNNEADTPDNFQSRRPNTSFCFLDIRSPGLGDTAMYLCATSYDRGGADTQYFGPGTRLTVL.